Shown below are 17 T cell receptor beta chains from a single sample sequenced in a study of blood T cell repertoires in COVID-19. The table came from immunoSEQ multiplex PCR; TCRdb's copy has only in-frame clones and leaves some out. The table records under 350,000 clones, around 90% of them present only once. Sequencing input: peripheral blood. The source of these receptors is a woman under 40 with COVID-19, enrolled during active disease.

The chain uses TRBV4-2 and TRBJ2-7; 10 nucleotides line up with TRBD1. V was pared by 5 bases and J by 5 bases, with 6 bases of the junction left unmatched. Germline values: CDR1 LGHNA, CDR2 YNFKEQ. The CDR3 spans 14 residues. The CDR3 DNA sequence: TGTGCCAGCAGCTTACGGACAGGGGGTCACGAGCAGTACTTC. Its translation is CASSLRTGGHEQYF.

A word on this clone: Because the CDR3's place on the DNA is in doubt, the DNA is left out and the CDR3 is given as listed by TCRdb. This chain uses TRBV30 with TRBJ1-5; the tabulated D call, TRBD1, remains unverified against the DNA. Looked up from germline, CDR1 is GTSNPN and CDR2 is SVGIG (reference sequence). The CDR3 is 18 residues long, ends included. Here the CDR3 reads CAWTFGAGGQGGNQPQHF.

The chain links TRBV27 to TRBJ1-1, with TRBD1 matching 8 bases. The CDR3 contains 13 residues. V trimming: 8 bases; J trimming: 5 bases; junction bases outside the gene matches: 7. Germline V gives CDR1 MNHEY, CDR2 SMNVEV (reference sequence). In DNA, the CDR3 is TGTGCCAGCGAGGACAGGGTAAGTACTGAAGCTTTCTTT. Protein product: CASEDRVSTEAFF.

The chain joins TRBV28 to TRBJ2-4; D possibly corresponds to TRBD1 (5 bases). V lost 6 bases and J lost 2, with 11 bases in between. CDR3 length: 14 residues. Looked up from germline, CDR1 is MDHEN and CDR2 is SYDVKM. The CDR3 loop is CASSPQGTKNIQYF. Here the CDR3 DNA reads TGTGCCAGCAGCCCCCAGGGTACCAAAAACATTCAGTACTTC.

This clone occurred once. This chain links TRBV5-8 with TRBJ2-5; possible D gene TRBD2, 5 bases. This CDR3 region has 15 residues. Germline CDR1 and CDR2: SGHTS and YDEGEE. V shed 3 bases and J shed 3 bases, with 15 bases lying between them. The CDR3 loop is CASSSPGNLEETQYF. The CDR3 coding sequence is TGTGCCAGCAGCTCCCCCGGGAACCTCGAAGAGACCCAGTACTTC.

The CDR3 region has the DNA TGTGCCAGCAGTTACCAACGGGACAGGGGATACGAGCAGTACTTC. Encoded protein: CASSYQRDRGYEQYF. The chain carries TRBV6-2 or TRBV6-3 and TRBJ2-7; 10 bases are shared with TRBD1. This CDR3 has 15 amino acids. CDR1 is MNHEY and CDR2 is SVGEGT in the germline V gene. Losses at the gene ends were 2 bases for V and 4 bases for J; bases not matched to a gene: 5.

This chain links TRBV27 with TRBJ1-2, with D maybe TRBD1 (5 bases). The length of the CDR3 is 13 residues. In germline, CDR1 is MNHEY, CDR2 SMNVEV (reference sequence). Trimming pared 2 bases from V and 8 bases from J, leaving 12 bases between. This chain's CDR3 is CASSLRGRDGYTF. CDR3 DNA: TGTGCCAGCAGTTTACGGGGGAGGGACGGCTACACCTTC.

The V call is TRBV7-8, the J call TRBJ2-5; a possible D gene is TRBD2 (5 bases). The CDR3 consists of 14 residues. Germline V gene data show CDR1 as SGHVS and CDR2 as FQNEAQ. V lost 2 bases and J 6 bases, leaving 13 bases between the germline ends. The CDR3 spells CASSLKGSGKTQYF. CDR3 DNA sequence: TGTGCCAGCAGCTTAAAAGGGTCGGGAAAGACCCAGTACTTC. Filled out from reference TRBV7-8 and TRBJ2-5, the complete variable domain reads GAGVSQSPRYKVAKRGQDVALRCDPISGHVSLFWYQQALGQGPEFLTYFQNEAQLDKSGLPSDRFFAERPEGSVSTLKIQRTQQEDSAVYLCASSLKGSGKTQYFGPGTRLLVL.

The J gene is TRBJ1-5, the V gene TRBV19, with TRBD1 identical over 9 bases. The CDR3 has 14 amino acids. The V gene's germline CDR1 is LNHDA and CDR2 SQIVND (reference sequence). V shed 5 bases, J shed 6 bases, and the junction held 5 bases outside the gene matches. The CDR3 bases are TGTGCCAGTAGTGGAACAGGGGGCGTTCAGCCCCAGCATTTT. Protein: CASSGTGGVQPQHF. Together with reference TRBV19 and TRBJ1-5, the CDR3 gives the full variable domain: DGGITQSPKYLFRKEGQNVTLSCEQNLNHDAMYWYRQDPGQGLRLIYYSQIVNDFQKGDIAEGYSVSREKKESFPLTVTSAQKNPTAFYLCASSGTGGVQPQHFGDGTRLSIL.

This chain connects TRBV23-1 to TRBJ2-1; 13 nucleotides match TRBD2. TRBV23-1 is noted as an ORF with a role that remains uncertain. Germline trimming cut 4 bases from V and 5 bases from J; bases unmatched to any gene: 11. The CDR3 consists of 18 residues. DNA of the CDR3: TGCGCCAGCAGTCCCAGGACTAGCGGGAGACGACCAAACAATGAGCAGTTCTTC. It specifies CASSPRTSGRRPNNEQFF.

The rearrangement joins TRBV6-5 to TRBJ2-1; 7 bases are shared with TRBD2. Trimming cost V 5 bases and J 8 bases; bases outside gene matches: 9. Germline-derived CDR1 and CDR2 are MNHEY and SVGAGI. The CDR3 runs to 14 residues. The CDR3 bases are TGTGCCAGCAGTCCGAGCGGGATTACGTATGAGCAGTTCTTC. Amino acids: CASSPSGITYEQFF.

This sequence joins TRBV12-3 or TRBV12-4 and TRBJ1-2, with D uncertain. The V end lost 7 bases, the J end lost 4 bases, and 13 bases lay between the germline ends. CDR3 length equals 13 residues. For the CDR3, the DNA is TGTGCCAGCACCGCTCCCAGAAGCTATGGCTACACCTTC. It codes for CASTAPRSYGYTF.

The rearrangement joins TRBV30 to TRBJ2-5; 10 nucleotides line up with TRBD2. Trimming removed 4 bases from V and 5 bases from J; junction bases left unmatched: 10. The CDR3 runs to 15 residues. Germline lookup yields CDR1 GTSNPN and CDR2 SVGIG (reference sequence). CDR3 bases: TGTGCCTGGACACCCAAACTAGCGGGACTGGAGACCCAGTACTTC. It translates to CAWTPKLAGLETQYF.

In DNA form, the CDR3 reads TGCGCCAGCAGCCAAGGATCATCGGGAGGGTCAGGGAGGGAGACCCAGTACTTC. Translated, it gives CASSQGSSGGSGRETQYF. This chain uses TRBV4-3 with TRBJ2-5; 8 bases agree with TRBD2. CDR3 size: 18 residues. Germline CDR1 and CDR2: LGHNA and YSLEER. The J segment lost 5 bases and the V segment lost 1 base, leaving 15 bases of the junction unmatched.

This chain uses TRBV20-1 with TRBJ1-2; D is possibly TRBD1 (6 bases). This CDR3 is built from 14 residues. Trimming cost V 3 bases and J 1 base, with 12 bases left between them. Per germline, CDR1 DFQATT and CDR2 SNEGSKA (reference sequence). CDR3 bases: TGCAGTGCTAGTGGGCCAGGGGATAACTATGGCTACACCTTC. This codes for CSASGPGDNYGYTF.

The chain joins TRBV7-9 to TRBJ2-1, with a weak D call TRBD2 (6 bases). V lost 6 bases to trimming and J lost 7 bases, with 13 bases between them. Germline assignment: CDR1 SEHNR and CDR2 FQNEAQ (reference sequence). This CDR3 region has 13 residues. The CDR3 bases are TGTGCCAGCAGGCCCGGGACTCCTAATGAGCAGTTCTTC. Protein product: CASRPGTPNEQFF.

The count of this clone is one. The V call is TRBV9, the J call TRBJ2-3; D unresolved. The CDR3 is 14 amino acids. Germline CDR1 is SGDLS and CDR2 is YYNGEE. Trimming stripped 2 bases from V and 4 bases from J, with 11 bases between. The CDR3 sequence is CASSVAAWADTQYF. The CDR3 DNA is TGTGCCAGCAGCGTTGCGGCTTGGGCAGATACGCAGTATTTT.